Given below is one T cell receptor gamma chain in context. A much larger clone differs by one base, so this may be a read error. Per the germline V gene, CDR1 is GITISATS and CDR2 is ISYDGTV (reference sequence). The CDR3 has 11 residues. The junction had 7 bases not matched to a gene; V was cut back by 10 bases and J by 4 bases. The sample belongs to a study of gamma-delta T cells after stem cell transplantation. TCRdb re-called clones from the RT-PCR reads using CATT. The sample lists over a thousand gamma-chain clones, 3.2% seen once, with over 30% in the top ten. This TCR was sampled from a human donor. It is not recorded whose cells these are; they may come from a transplant donor. The V call is TRGV9, the J call TRGJ1 or TRGJ2. The sequenced material came from gamma-delta T cells. DNA for the CDR3: TGTGCCTTCGGAAAGTATTATAAGAAACTCTTT. Protein sequence: CAFGKYYKKLF.